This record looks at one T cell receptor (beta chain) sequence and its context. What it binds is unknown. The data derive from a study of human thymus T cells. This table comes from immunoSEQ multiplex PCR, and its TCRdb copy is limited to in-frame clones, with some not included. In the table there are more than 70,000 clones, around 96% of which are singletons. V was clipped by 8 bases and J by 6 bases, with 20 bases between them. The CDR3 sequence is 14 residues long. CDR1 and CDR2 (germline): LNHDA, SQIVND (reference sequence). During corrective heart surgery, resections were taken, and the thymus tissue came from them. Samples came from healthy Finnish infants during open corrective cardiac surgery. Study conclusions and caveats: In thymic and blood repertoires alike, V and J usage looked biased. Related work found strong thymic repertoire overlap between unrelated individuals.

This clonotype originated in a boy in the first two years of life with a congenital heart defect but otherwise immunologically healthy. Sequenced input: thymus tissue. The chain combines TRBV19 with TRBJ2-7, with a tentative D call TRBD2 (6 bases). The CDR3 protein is CASSPVSGSGEQYF. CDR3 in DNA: TGTGCCAGTTCCCCGGTAAGCGGGTCCGGCGAGCAGTACTTC. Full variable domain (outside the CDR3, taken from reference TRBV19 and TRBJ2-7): DGGITQSPKYLFRKEGQNVTLSCEQNLNHDAMYWYRQDPGQGLRLIYYSQIVNDFQKGDIAEGYSVSREKKESFPLTVTSAQKNPTAFYLCASSPVSGSGEQYFGPGTRLTVT.